This T cell receptor beta chain was identified in a study of shared clonotypes between healthy human individuals. A note on this clone: Its antigen is unknown.

As defined, naive CD8 cells were CD45RO-negative and positively selected for CCR7, with terminally differentiated effector memory CD45RA+ cells excluded. The junction had 5 bases not matched to a gene; V was cut back by 1 base and J by 2 bases. This CDR3 is built from 16 residues. Germline V gene lookup returns CDR1 SQVTM and CDR2 ANQGSEA. Study observations and caveats: Four donors shared about 4.8% of their naive CD4 clonotypes.

TCRdb's copy holds only in-frame clones and misses some; the assay was immunoSEQ multiplex PCR. Seen here are roughly 810,000 clones, 90% to 98% observed once, and the top ten hold around 0.25%. The material sequenced was naive CD8+ T cells sorted from blood. The rearrangement joins TRBV29-1 to TRBJ2-1; 10 bases match TRBD2. The TCR was taken from a man aged 30 to 39 in good health. Here the CDR3 reads CSVEAGSGRTYNEQFF. For the CDR3, the DNA is TGCAGCGTTGAAGCCGGTAGCGGGAGGACCTACAATGAGCAGTTCTTC.